The 21 T cell receptor beta chains reported below all come from one sample, sequenced in a study of T cell responses to AZD1222 COVID-19 vaccine. Libraries were prepared by immunoSEQ multiplex PCR; TCRdb keeps only in-frame clonotypes and omits some of them. The sample holds some 130,000 clones, 75% to 95% seen once. The sample in question was peripheral blood, obtained 28 days after the second AZD1222 dose. Receptor source: an adult who received the AZD1222 COVID-19 vaccine.

This rearrangement joins TRBV19 to TRBJ2-1; 15 bases agree with TRBD2. CDR1 LNHDA and CDR2 SQIVND come from the germline V gene (reference sequence). CDR3 length: 18 residues. The V gene end was trimmed by 4 bases and the J gene end by 0 bases; junction bases not matched to a gene: 4. The CDR3 nucleotides read TGTGCCAGTAGTACGGGACTAGCGGGAGGTTACTCCTACAATGAGCAGTTCTTC. Protein product: CASSTGLAGGYSYNEQFF.

This clone showed up just a few times. CDR3 region: CASSIGGQLGELFF. The CDR3 DNA follows: TGTGCCAGTAGTATAGGGGGACAGCTCGGGGAGCTGTTTTTT. The J gene is TRBJ2-2, the V gene TRBV19, with TRBD1 matching 7 bases. Germline V CDR1 and CDR2: LNHDA, SQIVND (reference sequence). The CDR3 is 14 residues long. V dropped 1 base and J dropped 7; count of bases not matched to a gene: 3. The variable domain in full, with the rest retrieved from reference TRBV19 and TRBJ2-2, is DGGITQSPKYLFRKEGQNVTLSCEQNLNHDAMYWYRQDPGQGLRLIYYSQIVNDFQKGDIAEGYSVSREKKESFPLTVTSAQKNPTAFYLCASSIGGQLGELFFGEGSRLTVL.

J is TRBJ2-1 and V is TRBV5-1; no reliable D call. This CDR3 is built from 16 residues. Germline V gene lookup returns CDR1 SGHRS and CDR2 YFSETQ. The V end lost 2 bases, the J end lost 0 bases, and 12 bases lay between the germline ends. CDR3 region: CASSLLSDSSYNEQFF. Here the CDR3 DNA reads TGCGCCAGCAGCTTACTTTCCGATAGCTCCTACAATGAGCAGTTCTTC.

This chain links TRBV7-6 with TRBJ2-3; TRBD2 matches 11 bases. Germline V gives CDR1 SGHVS, CDR2 FNYEAQ. Unmatched junction bases numbered 7, after V lost 2 bases and J lost 0 bases. CDR3 length equals 18 residues. CDR3 amino acids: CASSLLAGGGVSTDTQYF. The CDR3 coding sequence is TGTGCCAGCAGCTTACTAGCGGGGGGTGGGGTCAGCACAGATACGCAGTATTTT.

V is TRBV15 and J is TRBJ2-5, with TRBD2 matching over 9 bases. The CDR3 is made up of 17 amino acids. V shed 4 bases and J 1 base; nucleotides not matched to a gene: 10. Germline-derived CDR1 and CDR2 are LNHNV and YYDKDF (reference sequence). The CDR3 DNA reads TGTGCCACCAGCACCGGGGTAGCGGGGGCTTCCCAAGAGACCCAGTACTTC. This gives the protein CATSTGVAGASQETQYF.

The chain uses TRBV7-2 and TRBJ1-1, with 7 nucleotides matching TRBD1. Germline V gene data show CDR1 as SGHTA and CDR2 as FQGNSA. The V gene end was trimmed by 4 bases and the J gene end by 5 bases; junction bases not matched to a gene: 4. There are 13 residues in the CDR3. CDR3 loop: CASSSRQGTEAFF. DNA for the CDR3: TGTGCCAGCAGCTCCCGACAGGGAACTGAAGCTTTCTTT.

V usage is TRBV11-3 and J usage is TRBJ1-1; D perhaps matches TRBD1 (5 bases). V lost 1 base, J lost 0 bases, and 12 bases lay in between. Germline CDR1 and CDR2: SGHNT and YENEEA. This CDR3 region has 16 residues. In DNA, the CDR3 is TGTGCCAGCAGCTTAGGGGGACTGGATATGAACACTGAAGCTTTCTTT. The encoded protein is CASSLGGLDMNTEAFF.

The V call is TRBV3-1 (or the pseudogene TRBV3-2), the J call TRBJ1-2; tentatively, D is TRBD1 (6 bases). The length of the CDR3 is 14 residues. V shed 1 base and J shed 7 bases, with 13 bases lying between them. The germline gives CDR1 LGHDT, CDR2 YNNKEL (reference sequence). The DNA of the CDR3 is TGTGCCAGCAGCCAAGGGACAGATGGGGTTGGCTACACCTTC. It yields the protein CASSQGTDGVGYTF.

Here the CDR3 reads CSVQQANTEAFF. The CDR3, as DNA: TGCAGCGTTCAGCAGGCGAACACTGAAGCTTTCTTT. The V and J genes are TRBV29-1 and TRBJ1-1; no firm D call. The V gene lost 5 bases and the J gene lost 1 base, with 8 bases spanning the gap. The germline gives CDR1 SQVTM, CDR2 ANQGSEA. The CDR3 runs 12 residues.

V usage is TRBV2 and J usage is TRBJ2-4; D is unclear. With 5 bases removed from V and 6 bases from J, the gap between germline ends came to 11 bases. This CDR3 is built from 13 residues. CDR1 is SNHLY and CDR2 is FYNNEI in the germline V gene. The CDR3 loop reads CASSYDVRNIQYF. CDR3 bases: TGTGCCAGCAGTTATGACGTCAGAAACATTCAGTACTTC.

This chain joins TRBV5-1 and TRBJ1-1; 9 bases line up with TRBD1. The CDR3 sequence is 16 residues long. The germline V gene encodes CDR1 SGHRS and CDR2 YFSETQ. V was pared by 0 bases and J by 8 bases, with 11 bases of the junction left unmatched. CDR3 residues: CASSLGSAGQGIEAFF. The DNA of the CDR3 is TGCGCCAGCAGCTTGGGGTCCGCTGGACAGGGGATAGAAGCTTTCTTT.

In its sample, this clone was seen a few times. This rearrangement joins TRBV7-9 to TRBJ2-7, with D perhaps assigned TRBD1 or TRBD2 (8 bases each). The CDR3 extends over 16 amino acids. Trimming stripped 5 bases from V and 2 bases from J, with 19 bases between. Germline CDR1 and CDR2: SEHNR and FQNEAQ (reference sequence). CDR3 protein: CASSHNGGDRTYEQYF. For the CDR3, the DNA is TGTGCCAGCAGCCATAACGGGGGGGACAGGACCTACGAGCAGTACTTC. Using reference TRBV7-9 and TRBJ2-7 for the parts outside the CDR3, the full variable domain is DTGVSQNPRHKITKRGQNVTFRCDPISEHNRLYWYRQTLGQGPEFLTYFQNEAQLEKSRLLSDRFSAERPKGSFSTLEIQRTEQGDSAMYLCASSHNGGDRTYEQYFGPGTRLTVT.

A single count supports this clone. This chain uses TRBV18 with TRBJ1-1; possibly TRBD1 for D (5 bases). Germline CDR1 KGHSH, CDR2 LQKENI. This CDR3 is built from 15 residues. The V end was cut by 1 base, the J end by 4 bases, with 13 bases between. CDR3 DNA: TGTGCCAGCTCACCACGGGGGGGAGGAGGCACTGAAGCTTTCTTT. Protein sequence: CASSPRGGGGTEAFF.

J is TRBJ1-1 and V is TRBV5-1; no clear D. Trimming removed 0 bases at V and 1 base at J, with 7 bases between. Looked up from germline, CDR1 is SGHRS and CDR2 is YFSETQ. The CDR3 length is 14 residues. The CDR3 sequence: CASSLGAENTEAFF. The CDR3 region has the DNA TGCGCCAGCAGCTTGGGGGCGGAGAACACTGAAGCTTTCTTT.

This chain uses TRBV7-9 with TRBJ2-2, with D possibly TRBD2 on 6 matching bases. The V gene's germline CDR1 is SEHNR and CDR2 FQNEAQ (reference sequence). Trimming removed 1 base at V and 1 base at J, with 7 bases between. This CDR3 contains 15 residues. CDR3 in amino acids: CASSLVAVNTGELFF. The CDR3 DNA reads TGTGCCAGCAGCTTAGTAGCGGTGAACACCGGGGAGCTGTTTTTT. Full variable domain (rest looked up from reference TRBV7-9 and TRBJ2-2): DTGVSQNPRHKITKRGQNVTFRCDPISEHNRLYWYRQTLGQGPEFLTYFQNEAQLEKSRLLSDRFSAERPKGSFSTLEIQRTEQGDSAMYLCASSLVAVNTGELFFGEGSRLTVL.

As for this clone: The sample has other DNA sequences that encode this CDR3 too. The CDR3 DNA sequence: TGTGCCAGCAGCGTAGAAGGGAACACTGAAGCTTTCTTT. Translating it yields CASSVEGNTEAFF. This chain links TRBV9 with TRBJ1-1; D remains unclear. CDR3 length: 13 amino acids. Trimming removed 0 bases at V and 1 base at J, with 4 bases between. Germline lookup yields CDR1 SGDLS and CDR2 YYNGEE.

J is TRBJ1-5 and V is TRBV20-1, with a possible D match to TRBD1 (5 bases). Germline loops: CDR1 DFQATT, CDR2 SNEGSKA (reference sequence). The germline V and J ends were trimmed by 5 bases and 6 bases, with 8 bases remaining between them. This CDR3 is 11 amino acids long. CDR3 amino acids: CSAGRGQPQHF. As DNA, the CDR3 is TGCAGTGCTGGAAGGGGTCAGCCCCAGCATTTT.

The chain carries TRBV30 and TRBJ1-4; 9 bases align to TRBD1. V gave up 5 bases and J gave up 8 bases; unmatched junction bases: 12. Germline CDR1 reads GTSNPN; CDR2 reads SVGIG (reference sequence). The CDR3 is 15 amino acids. CDR3 nucleotides: TGTGCCTGGGAGGACCCGACAGGGGGAGGGGAAAAACTGTTTTTT. Protein product: CAWEDPTGGGEKLFF.

This clone was found once. This chain joins TRBV5-8 and TRBJ2-2, with 14 positions matching TRBD2. This CDR3 is built from 17 residues. CDR1 is SGHTS, CDR2 YDEGEE, per germline. V lost 4 bases and J lost 5; bases outside the gene matches: 7. The chain's CDR3 is CASSPGLAGVQTGELFF. DNA of the CDR3: TGTGCCAGCAGCCCGGGACTAGCGGGGGTACAGACCGGGGAGCTGTTTTTT.

The chain carries TRBV18 and TRBJ1-2, with D uncertain. V was clipped by 6 bases and J by 8 bases, with 19 bases between them. CDR1 and CDR2 from the germline V gene are KGHSH and LQKENI. The CDR3 has 14 amino acids. The CDR3 DNA is TGTGCCAGCTCCCCCGTCACCGCCCCTCGGGGCTACACCTTC. This translates into CASSPVTAPRGYTF.

V gene TRBV3-1 (or the pseudogene TRBV3-2) combines with J gene TRBJ1-1, with 8 nucleotides matching TRBD1. The CDR3 consists of 16 residues. V lost 3 bases to trimming and J lost 0 bases; unmatched junction nucleotides: 6. From germline, CDR1 is LGHDT and CDR2 YNNKEL (reference sequence). The CDR3 sequence is CASSQADRGMNTEAFF. The CDR3 DNA follows: TGTGCCAGCAGCCAGGCCGACAGGGGCATGAACACTGAAGCTTTCTTT.